This passage covers 28 T cell receptor beta chains from one sample sequenced in a study of CD8+ T cells in alopecia areata. As to treatment: oral pan-JAK inhibitor, 5-10 mg twice daily. Reverse transcribed after extraction, RNA yielded cDNA as the sequencing template. Only in-frame clones appear in the TCRdb table, and some are missing; sequencing was by immunoSEQ multiplex PCR. Among approximately 210,000 clones, less than 65% were seen once, and the ten largest hold around 4.2%. The material sequenced was CD4+ T cells sorted from blood, taken at week 4, from a patient treated with tofacitinib. The origin of the receptors is a human donor with alopecia areata.

This chain joins TRBV14 and TRBJ2-5, with D possibly matching TRBD2 (6 bases). Trimming cost V 0 bases and J 14 bases, with 16 bases left between them. The CDR3 runs 13 residues. Germline V lookup: CDR1 SGHDN, CDR2 FVKESK. CDR3 nucleotides: TGTGCCAGCAGCCAAGATCTTGCAGGACTATCATACTTC. Protein: CASSQDLAGLSYF. The whole variable domain, remainder taken from reference TRBV14 and TRBJ2-5, is EAGVTQFPSHSVIEKGQTVTLRCDPISGHDNLYWYRRVMGKEIKFLLHFVKESKQDESGMPNNRFLAERTGGTYSTLKVQPAELEDSGVYFCASSQDLAGLSYFGPGTRLLVL.

J is TRBJ1-5 and V is TRBV7-2; D remains ambiguous. The CDR3 contains 15 residues. V was cut by 3 bases and J by 1 base, with 10 bases left in between. Germline assignment: CDR1 SGHTA and CDR2 FQGNSA. CDR3 sequence (DNA): TGTGCCAGCAGCTTTCAGGCAGGCAGCAATCAGCCCCAGCATTTT. Protein product: CASSFQAGSNQPQHF.

The V gene is TRBV4-1, the J gene TRBJ2-7; 10 bases agree with TRBD2. V lost 2 bases and J lost 4; bases outside the gene matches: 8. The CDR3 runs to 16 residues. Per germline, CDR1 MGHRA and CDR2 YSYEKL. CDR3 in DNA: TGCGCCAGCAGCCAACTACCGGGACTAGCGTCTTACGAGCAGTACTTC. This encodes CASSQLPGLASYEQYF.

This chain links TRBV29-1 with TRBJ1-5; possible D gene TRBD1, 5 bases. V lost 6 bases and J 6 bases, leaving 6 bases between the germline ends. This CDR3 is 10 amino acids long. Germline CDR1 SQVTM, CDR2 ANQGSEA. Written as DNA, the CDR3 is TGCAGCGTGGGGGGTCAGCCCCAGCATTTT. This gives the protein CSVGGQPQHF.

J is TRBJ2-5 and V is TRBV4-3; 8 bases are a match to TRBD1. The germline CDR1 and CDR2 sequences are LGHNA and YSLEER. This CDR3 has 15 amino acids. V trimming: 4 bases; J trimming: 5 bases; junction bases outside the gene matches: 9. CDR3 residues: CASSPSGQGRETQYF. The CDR3 nucleotides are TGCGCCAGCAGCCCCTCCGGACAGGGAAGGGAGACCCAGTACTTC.

V and J are TRBV15 and TRBJ1-1; D is uncertain. The CDR3 sequence is 14 residues long. Germline V CDR1 and CDR2: LNHNV, YYDKDF (reference sequence). Trimming stripped 0 bases from V and 0 bases from J, with 5 bases between. This chain's CDR3 is CATSRDRLNTEAFF. DNA for the CDR3: TGTGCCACCAGCAGAGACAGGCTGAACACTGAAGCTTTCTTT.

This clone was seen a handful of times. This chain links TRBV30 with TRBJ2-5; no clear D. V was pared by 0 bases and J by 5 bases, with 13 bases between. This CDR3 has 14 residues. The germline V gene encodes CDR1 GTSNPN and CDR2 SVGIG (reference sequence). CDR3 protein: CAWSVLSRLETQYF. The CDR3 nucleotides read TGTGCCTGGAGTGTACTGAGCCGACTGGAGACCCAGTACTTC.

The chain links TRBV4-2 to TRBJ1-4; D gene ambiguous. CDR1 LGHNA and CDR2 YNFKEQ come from the germline V gene. This CDR3 contains 14 residues. The V end lost 1 base, the J end lost 4 bases, and 7 bases lay between the germline ends. The CDR3 loop is CASSQGSGNEKLFF. CDR3 bases: TGTGCCAGCAGCCAAGGGTCAGGTAATGAAAAACTGTTTTTT.

The V call is TRBV7-2, the J call TRBJ2-7, with D maybe TRBD1 (5 bases). The CDR3 loop spans 15 amino acids. The germline V and J ends were trimmed by 5 bases and 1 base, with 15 bases remaining between them. Germline CDR1 SGHTA, CDR2 FQGNSA. The CDR3 region is CASSPQGGTSYEQYF. As DNA, the CDR3 is TGTGCCAGCAGCCCTCAGGGTGGAACATCCTACGAGCAGTACTTC. Full variable domain (remainder filled in from reference TRBV7-2 and TRBJ2-7): GAGVSQSPSNKVTEKGKDVELRCDPISGHTALYWYRQSLGQGLEFLIYFQGNSAPDKSGLPSDRFSAERTGGSVSTLTIQRTQQEDSAVYLCASSPQGGTSYEQYFGPGTRLTVT.

The chain employs TRBV4-1 and TRBJ1-3; D call uncertain. V lost 1 base and J lost 6, with 10 bases in between. This CDR3 spans 14 amino acids. Germline values: CDR1 MGHRA, CDR2 YSYEKL. CDR3 residues: CASSQVEVENTIYF. In nucleotides, the CDR3 is TGCGCCAGCAGCCAAGTGGAGGTGGAAAACACCATATATTTT.

To note about this clone: This sample also contains other DNA sequences that code for the same CDR3. V usage is TRBV2 and J usage is TRBJ1-6; D call uncertain. Germline CDR1 reads SNHLY; CDR2 reads FYNNEI. The CDR3 has 12 residues. V was cut by 3 bases and J by 5 bases, with 2 bases left in between. CDR3 bases: TGTGCCAGCAGTGAGAATAATTCACCCCTCCACTTT. This encodes CASSENNSPLHF.

This chain joins TRBV4-3 and TRBJ1-2; 12 bases match TRBD1. The J segment lost 5 bases and the V segment lost 1 base, leaving 8 bases of the junction unmatched. The CDR3 totals 17 residues. CDR1 LGHNA and CDR2 YSLEER come from the germline V gene. This CDR3 is CASSQGGTGGTEYGYTF. DNA of the CDR3: TGCGCCAGCAGCCAAGGCGGGACAGGGGGCACGGAGTATGGCTACACCTTC.

The rearrangement links TRBV30 to TRBJ1-5; no firm D call. The CDR3 extends over 13 amino acids. Trimming left V 2 bases short and J 5 bases short, with 10 bases between. In germline, CDR1 is GTSNPN, CDR2 SVGIG (reference sequence). The CDR3 bases are TGTGCCTGGAGTATCCGAGACGATCAGCCCCAGCATTTT. Translating gives CAWSIRDDQPQHF.

Here the CDR3 DNA reads TGCGCCAGCAGCTTTACAGGGGCCACTGAAGCTTTCTTT. Amino acid sequence: CASSFTGATEAFF. This sequence joins TRBV5-1 and TRBJ1-1, with TRBD1 matching over 7 bases. Germline CDR1 is SGHRS and CDR2 is YFSETQ. V dropped 2 bases and J dropped 4; count of bases not matched to a gene: 2. This CDR3 is 13 amino acids long.

This clone was picked up a small number of times. The V and J genes are TRBV7-9 and TRBJ1-1, with TRBD1 identical over 7 bases. The germline CDR1 and CDR2 sequences are SEHNR and FQNEAQ (reference sequence). There are 15 residues in the CDR3. J gave up 7 bases and V 5 bases, and 13 bases lay outside the gene matches. The CDR3 here is CASSRGQVVGNEAFF. In DNA, the CDR3 is TGTGCCAGCAGCAGAGGACAGGTTGTAGGAAATGAAGCTTTCTTT.

The chain carries TRBV2 and TRBJ2-1, with D perhaps matching TRBD2 (5 bases). Trimming pared 8 bases from V and 1 base from J, leaving 9 bases between. There are 13 residues in the CDR3. Looked up from germline, CDR1 is SNHLY and CDR2 is FYNNEI. CDR3 amino acids: CASGSVSYNEQFF. The CDR3 DNA reads as TGTGCCAGCGGTAGCGTTTCCTACAATGAGCAGTTCTTC.

In this sample, this clone turned up once. Other DNA sequences in this sample translate to the same CDR3. J is TRBJ2-5 and V is TRBV18; the D is unclear. The CDR3 extends over 14 amino acids. V gave up 3 bases and J gave up 2 bases, with 10 bases separating them. Germline loops: CDR1 KGHSH, CDR2 LQKENI. The CDR3 protein is CASSPPSLQETQYF. The CDR3 nucleotides read TGTGCCAGCTCACCCCCCTCACTACAAGAGACCCAGTACTTC.

CDR3: CASSEAGGQVEYF. Here the CDR3 DNA reads TGTGCCAGCAGTGAGGCTGGGGGTCAGGTGGAGTATTTT. The chain combines TRBV25-1 with TRBJ2-3; D may correspond to TRBD1 or TRBD2 (5 bases each). The CDR3 covers 13 residues. V was pared by 3 bases and J by 13 bases, with 17 bases between. CDR1 is MGHDK and CDR2 is SYGVNS in the germline V gene.

This clone was seen only once. This chain uses TRBV29-1 with TRBJ2-5; a weak D match, TRBD1 (5 bases). Trimming took off 6 bases at V and 3 bases at J, with 14 bases between the two ends. The length of the CDR3 is 13 residues. Germline CDR1 is SQVTM and CDR2 is ANQGSEA. The CDR3 sequence is CSVLTEDEETQYF. Written as DNA, the CDR3 is TGCAGCGTGCTGACAGAAGATGAAGAGACCCAGTACTTC. The whole variable domain, remainder taken from reference TRBV29-1 and TRBJ2-5, is SAVISQKPSRDICQRGTSLTIQCQVDSQVTMMFWYRQQPGQSLTLIATANQGSEATYESGFVIDKFPISRPNLTFSTLTVSNMSPEDSSIYLCSVLTEDEETQYFGPGTRLLVL.

This chain uses TRBV27 with TRBJ1-6; D is possibly TRBD1 (6 bases). V dropped 3 bases and J dropped 8 bases, with 11 bases sitting between them. The CDR3 spans 14 residues. Germline V CDR1 and CDR2: MNHEY, SMNVEV (reference sequence). CDR3: CASSFWGADSPLHF. Written as DNA, the CDR3 is TGTGCCAGCAGTTTTTGGGGGGCTGATTCACCCCTCCACTTT.

This clone was seen a few times. The rearrangement links TRBV19 to TRBJ2-1, with 15 bases matching TRBD2. The J segment lost 8 bases and the V segment lost 5 bases, leaving 19 bases of the junction unmatched. Per germline, CDR1 LNHDA and CDR2 SQIVND (reference sequence). This CDR3 has 20 amino acids. In DNA, the CDR3 is TGTGCCAGTAGTTCAGGGACTAGCGGGGGGACGGCAATCCGTCCCCATGAGCAGTTCTTC. It is translated as CASSSGTSGGTAIRPHEQFF.

This clone has a handful of counts. The V call is TRBV29-1, the J call TRBJ1-2; maybe TRBD1 (6 bases). Trimming took 7 bases from V and 5 from J, leaving 17 bases between them. Germline CDR1 reads SQVTM; CDR2 reads ANQGSEA. The CDR3 is made up of 13 amino acids. CDR3 nucleotides: TGCAGCGCCCTGGGGGGCGCGGAGTATGGCTACACCTTC. Residues: CSALGGAEYGYTF.

This rearrangement joins TRBV9 to TRBJ2-1, with 8 bases lining up with TRBD1. The CDR3 length is 16 residues. CDR1 SGDLS and CDR2 YYNGEE come from the germline V gene. V was clipped by 4 bases and J by 0 bases; unmatched bases: 6. The CDR3 sequence is CASSPRTGSSYNEQFF. The CDR3 region has the DNA TGTGCCAGCAGCCCTCGGACAGGGAGCTCCTACAATGAGCAGTTCTTC.

This clone turned up a few times. The V and J genes are TRBV10-2 and TRBJ2-7, with D unresolved. This CDR3 has 15 residues. Trimming left V 7 bases short and J 2 bases short, with 18 bases between. Germline-derived CDR1 and CDR2 are WSHSY and SAAADI. The CDR3 DNA reads TGCGCCAGCATTGACTTTGGGATAGCCACCTACGAGCAGTACTTC. Its protein is CASIDFGIATYEQYF.

The chain combines TRBV10-3 with TRBJ2-1; TRBD2 matches at 13 bases. Trimming took 6 bases from V and 0 from J; bases not matched to a gene: 14. The CDR3 is made up of 20 amino acids. Germline values: CDR1 ENHRY, CDR2 SYGVKD. CDR3: CAIRLAPGLAGLSSYNEQFF. The CDR3 DNA is TGTGCCATCAGGCTAGCTCCGGGACTAGCGGGGTTATCCTCCTACAATGAGCAGTTCTTC.

This clone was counted a few times. V and J are TRBV11-2 and TRBJ2-3, with D possibly being TRBD1 (6 bases). The V gene's germline CDR1 is SGHAT and CDR2 FQNNGV. V lost 5 bases and J lost 3, with 18 bases in between. The CDR3 has 16 residues. The DNA of the CDR3 is TGTGCCAGCAGCACTGGCCGGTGGGGGCAAACAGATACGCAGTATTTT. Translated: CASSTGRWGQTDTQYF.

This clone was counted a single time. This chain links TRBV4-3 with TRBJ2-7; 10 bases agree with TRBD1. The V gene's germline CDR1 is LGHNA and CDR2 YSLEER. V gave up 0 bases and J gave up 3 bases; unmatched junction bases: 2. CDR3 length equals 15 residues. CDR3 nucleotide sequence: TGCGCCAGCAGCCAAGAGGGGACAGGGGTCTACGAGCAGTACTTC. Its translation is CASSQEGTGVYEQYF.

The V call is TRBV27, the J call TRBJ1-6; 7 bases match TRBD1. J lost 6 bases, V lost 2 bases, and 4 bases had no gene match. The CDR3 sequence is 15 residues long. CDR1 is MNHEY and CDR2 is SMNVEV in the germline V gene (reference sequence). In DNA, the CDR3 is TGTGCCAGCAGTTTAGACAGGGCACCTAATTCACCCCTCCACTTT. This encodes CASSLDRAPNSPLHF.